The clone carrying this TCR beta chain occurred many times. The V and J ends lost 3 bases and 8 bases respectively, with 11 bases between them. The CDR3 length is 14 residues. The germline V gene has CDR1 MNHNS and CDR2 SASEGT. These data originate in a study of T cells in Graves' hyperthyroidism and ophthalmopathy. Using RNA transcripts as the source, TCR beta CDR3 regions were amplified. With the HTBI primer set, the TCR CDR3 went through a first round of RT-PCR. TCRdb reprocessed the multiplex PCR reads with MiXCR, giving one entry per CDR3 protein. Among about 290,000 distinct CDR3 sequences listed, approximately 14% were seen once.

V and J are TRBV6-1 and TRBJ1-6; D is undetermined. What was sequenced was blood. The receptor comes from a woman between 40 and 55 years old with Graves' hyperthyroidism. CDR3 sequence: CASSDGLKDSPLHF. In DNA form, the CDR3 reads TGTGCCAGCAGTGACGGCCTGAAGGATTCACCCCTCCACTTT.